This TCR beta chain was documented in a study of PD-1 blockade in classical Hodgkin lymphoma. Whole-study results and caveats: Prior therapy or disease activity may underlie the repertoire differences, whose causes remain undefined. Reports indicated that newly diagnosed patients had lower baseline TCR diversity than healthy donors did.

Clones were sequenced by immunoSEQ multiplex PCR, and TCRdb holds only the in-frame ones, with some missing. Seen here are some 21,000 clones, approximately 94% observed once, and the top ten hold 4.5% to 6.5%. The CDR3 has 15 residues. Trimming at V came to 7 bases and at J to 2 bases, leaving 9 bases not matched to a gene. Germline V CDR1 and CDR2: SNHLY, FYNNEI. The time point was: newly diagnosed, previously untreated cHL patient sample. Comparison PBMCs came from previously untreated, newly diagnosed classical Hodgkin lymphoma patients. Comments on this clone: Its antigen remains unidentified.

The J gene is TRBJ1-1, the V gene TRBV2, with TRBD1 identical over 8 bases. The sequence derives from a human donor with classical Hodgkin lymphoma. Sequenced material: peripheral blood mononuclear cells (PBMCs). Here the CDR3 DNA reads TGTGCCAGCACCCCGGCCGGGACAGGCAACACTGAAGCTTTCTTT. It codes for CASTPAGTGNTEAFF.